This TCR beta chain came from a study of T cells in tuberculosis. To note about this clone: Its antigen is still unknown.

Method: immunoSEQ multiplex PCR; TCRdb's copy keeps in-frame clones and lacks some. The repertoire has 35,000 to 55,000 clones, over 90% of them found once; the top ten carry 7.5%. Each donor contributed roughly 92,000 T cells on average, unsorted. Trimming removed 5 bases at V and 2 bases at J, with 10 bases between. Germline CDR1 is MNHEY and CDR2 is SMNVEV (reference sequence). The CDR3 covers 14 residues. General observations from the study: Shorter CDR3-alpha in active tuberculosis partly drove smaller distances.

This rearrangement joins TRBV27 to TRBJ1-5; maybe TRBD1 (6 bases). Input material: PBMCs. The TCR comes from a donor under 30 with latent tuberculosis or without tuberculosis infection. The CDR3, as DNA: TGTGCCAGCAGTCCCAACAGGGGCAATCAGCCCCAGCATTTT. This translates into CASSPNRGNQPQHF.